The T cell receptor beta chain described here comes from a study of blood T cell repertoires in COVID-19. At the level of the study: In each case, the material was cDNA or gDNA derived from T cells, B-cell-depleted T cells, or PBMCs.

Sequenced by immunoSEQ multiplex PCR; TCRdb stores in-frame clones only, minus some. The sample has approximately 290,000 clones; 65% to 85% are singletons. This CDR3 has 15 amino acids. The germline CDR1 and CDR2 sequences are SGHNT and YYREEE (reference sequence). V lost 4 bases to trimming and J lost 8 bases, with 18 bases between them. Seattle enrolled patients during active infection and tracked them longitudinally. The sequence derives from a person between 65 and 79 years old with COVID-19, enrolled during active disease. The source material was peripheral blood. V gene TRBV5-4 combines with J gene TRBJ2-2; D may be TRBD1 (7 bases). This CDR3 is CASSRGRGEVGELFF. CDR3 in DNA: TGTGCCAGCAGCCGGGGCAGGGGGGAGGTTGGGGAGCTGTTTTTT.